These 28 T cell receptor beta chains came from one sample sequenced in a study of monozygotic twins with inflammatory bowel disease. TCRdb re-called the 5' RACE reads; every CDR3 protein appears as one record, without DNA. The table gives around 100,000 distinct CDR3 sequences; the top ten clones make up under 2.5% of it. The sequenced sample was blood. These TCRs come from a human donor with ulcerative colitis or Crohn's disease, or a healthy co-twin of an affected twin (not recorded which).

The chain links TRBV7-8 to TRBJ1-3; with no DNA, the TCRdb D assignment of TRBD1 cannot be verified. The CDR3 contains 17 residues. The germline V gene has CDR1 SGHVS and CDR2 FQNEAQ. CDR3 in amino acids: CASSLGSSTGGRNTIYF.

J is TRBJ2-5 and V is TRBV7-2; TCRdb designates TRBD1, a call that cannot be tested without DNA. The CDR3 loop spans 14 amino acids. CDR1 SGHTA and CDR2 FQGNSA come from the germline V gene. The CDR3 sequence: CASSLGGRGETQHF.

The chain combines TRBV7-3 with TRBJ2-1; lacking DNA, the TRBD2 call made by TCRdb goes unchecked. Germline loops: CDR1 SGHTA, CDR2 FQGTGA. The length of the CDR3 is 14 residues. CDR3 loop: CASSPTTGLNEQFF.

The chain is built from TRBV5-1 and TRBJ2-5; the D call from TCRdb, TRBD1, cannot be confirmed without DNA. Germline CDR1 and CDR2: SGHRS and YFSETQ. CDR3 size: 14 residues. The CDR3 sequence: CASSPQGASETQYF.

J is TRBJ2-7 and V is TRBV4-3; TCRdb designates TRBD1, a call that cannot be tested without DNA. CDR1 is LGHNA, CDR2 YSLEER, per germline. CDR3 length equals 14 residues. CDR3 loop: CASSYQTGTYEQYF.

The chain is built from TRBV9 and TRBJ2-4; TCRdb picks TRBD2, but there is no DNA to check that call. From germline, CDR1 is SGDLS and CDR2 YYNGEE. The CDR3 sequence is 20 residues long. CDR3 in amino acids: CASSVDKRLAGVLAKNIQYF.

V and J are TRBV19 and TRBJ1-5; checking the TCRdb D call of TRBD1 is not possible without DNA. The CDR3 extends over 15 amino acids. Germline loops: CDR1 LNHDA, CDR2 SQIVND (reference sequence). CDR3 sequence reads: CASSYYRGSNQPQHF.

The rearrangement links TRBV6-2 or TRBV6-3 to TRBJ2-6; TCRdb returns TRBD1, unconfirmable since there is no DNA. Germline CDR1 reads MNHEY; CDR2 reads SVGEGT. This CDR3 is built from 16 residues. CDR3 sequence: CASRNSASSGANVLTF.

The rearrangement joins TRBV5-1 to TRBJ1-1; TCRdb returns TRBD1, unconfirmable since there is no DNA. Germline V CDR1 and CDR2: SGHRS, YFSETQ. The CDR3 has 19 residues. The CDR3 protein is CASSNQTGGGFYLNTEAFF.

V and J are TRBV10-3 and TRBJ2-3; with no DNA, the TCRdb D assignment of TRBD1 cannot be verified. CDR3 length: 14 residues. CDR1 and CDR2 (germline): ENHRY, SYGVKD. The CDR3 region is CAISGTGALDTQYF.

The gene calls are TRBV6-2 or TRBV6-3 and TRBJ1-2. The length of the CDR3 is 13 residues. Germline CDR1 and CDR2: MNHEY and SVGEGT. The CDR3 is CASSYRVADGYTF.

The CDR3 loop reads CASSQGGTNSPLHF. The chain uses TRBV4-1 and TRBJ1-6; the D call of TRBD1 rests on TCRdb alone, since no DNA is present to check it. This CDR3 is built from 14 residues. CDR1 is MGHRA and CDR2 is YSYEKL in the germline V gene.

The CDR3 region is CASGKRLRSSYNEQFF. The chain employs TRBV6-2 or TRBV6-3 and TRBJ2-1; absent DNA, TCRdb's TRBD2 call cannot be checked. This CDR3 spans 16 amino acids. Looked up from germline, CDR1 is MNHEY and CDR2 is SVGEGT.

The chain has TRBV2 and TRBJ2-3; there is no DNA to check the TCRdb D call of TRBD1. The CDR3 runs to 13 residues. The germline CDR1 and CDR2 sequences are SNHLY and FYNNEI. Here the CDR3 reads CASRVQGTDTQYF.

The chain couples TRBV24-1 to TRBJ2-3; TCRdb indicates TRBD1, and absent DNA this call remains unverified. Germline V CDR1 and CDR2: KGHDR, SFDVKD. The CDR3 is 16 residues long. The CDR3 protein is CATSDWAGVNTDTQYF.

This chain links TRBV5-1 with TRBJ2-3; TCRdb gives TRBD1 as the D gene, but with no DNA this cannot be confirmed. The germline CDR1 and CDR2 sequences are SGHRS and YFSETQ. CDR3 length equals 15 residues. The CDR3 protein is CASSGTGGRTDTQYF. The full variable domain, completed using reference TRBV5-1 and TRBJ2-3, is KAGVTQTPRYLIKTRGQQVTLSCSPISGHRSVSWYQQTPGQGLQFLFEYFSETQRNKGNFPGRFSGRQFSNSRSEMNVSTLELGDSALYLCASSGTGGRTDTQYFGPGTRLTVL.

The J gene is TRBJ2-7, the V gene TRBV20-1; absent DNA, TCRdb's TRBD2 call cannot be checked. In germline, CDR1 is DFQATT, CDR2 SNEGSKA (reference sequence). The CDR3 has 14 amino acids. The CDR3 region is CSAVSGRLSYEQYF.

The chain recombines TRBV19 with TRBJ2-7; no DNA is available, so the TRBD2 call from TCRdb remains unchecked. This CDR3 is 15 amino acids long. CDR1 and CDR2 (germline): LNHDA, SQIVND (reference sequence). CDR3 sequence: CASSLGTSGLREQYF. Full variable domain (outside the CDR3, taken from reference TRBV19 and TRBJ2-7): DGGITQSPKYLFRKEGQNVTLSCEQNLNHDAMYWYRQDPGQGLRLIYYSQIVNDFQKGDIAEGYSVSREKKESFPLTVTSAQKNPTAFYLCASSLGTSGLREQYFGPGTRLTVT.

This chain joins TRBV5-1 and TRBJ2-2; the D call from TCRdb, TRBD2, cannot be confirmed without DNA. This CDR3 is built from 15 residues. CDR1 is SGHRS, CDR2 YFSETQ, per germline. CDR3 sequence: CASRWTSGNTGELFF.

V gene TRBV9 combines with J gene TRBJ2-1; TCRdb reports TRBD1, a call that lacks DNA to check it against. The germline V gene has CDR1 SGDLS and CDR2 YYNGEE. This CDR3 is built from 15 residues. The CDR3 reads CASSVGQGSYNEQFF. Looking up the rest from reference TRBV9 and TRBJ2-1 gives the full variable domain: DSGVTQTPKHLITATGQRVTLRCSPRSGDLSVYWYQQSLDQGLQFLIQYYNGEERAKGNILERFSAQQFPDLHSELNLSSLELGDSALYFCASSVGQGSYNEQFFGPGTRLTVL.

The V gene is TRBV5-6, the J gene TRBJ2-5; TCRdb's D call of TRBD2 is untestable without DNA. The CDR3 sequence is 16 residues long. In germline, CDR1 is SGHDT, CDR2 YYEEEE. The CDR3 protein is CASSRGTSGRQETQYF.

J is TRBJ2-3 and V is TRBV24-1; TCRdb's assignment of TRBD2 cannot be checked, as there is no DNA. The CDR3 totals 15 residues. The germline V gene has CDR1 KGHDR and CDR2 SFDVKD. CDR3 protein: CATSPGPPPTDTQYF.

The rearrangement joins TRBV30 to TRBJ1-5. Looked up from germline, CDR1 is GTSNPN and CDR2 is SVGIG (reference sequence). The CDR3 length is 12 residues. CDR3 sequence: CAWSESNQPQHF.

V is TRBV7-2 and J is TRBJ2-1; TCRdb calls TRBD2, which cannot be checked without DNA. In germline, CDR1 is SGHTA, CDR2 FQGNSA. The CDR3 totals 16 residues. This CDR3 is CASSLVAGGPVSEQFF.

The chain has TRBV7-2 and TRBJ2-1; TCRdb reports TRBD1, a call that lacks DNA to check it against. Per the germline V gene, CDR1 is SGHTA and CDR2 is FQGNSA. The CDR3 extends over 16 amino acids. CDR3 amino acids: CASSRNTGPGYNEQFF.

This chain connects TRBV4-3 to TRBJ2-7; TCRdb picks TRBD2, but there is no DNA to check that call. The CDR3 sequence is 15 residues long. Germline V gene sequence: CDR1 LGHNA, CDR2 YSLEER. CDR3 loop: CASSPGMGDWYEQYF.

The chain couples TRBV6-1 to TRBJ2-5. Germline V gene data show CDR1 as MNHNS and CDR2 as SASEGT. The CDR3 is 14 amino acids. CDR3 protein: CASSKQGNQETQYF.

The V and J genes are TRBV5-1 and TRBJ2-7. From germline, CDR1 is SGHRS and CDR2 YFSETQ. This CDR3 has 16 residues. CDR3 sequence reads: CASSLALEATSYEQYF.